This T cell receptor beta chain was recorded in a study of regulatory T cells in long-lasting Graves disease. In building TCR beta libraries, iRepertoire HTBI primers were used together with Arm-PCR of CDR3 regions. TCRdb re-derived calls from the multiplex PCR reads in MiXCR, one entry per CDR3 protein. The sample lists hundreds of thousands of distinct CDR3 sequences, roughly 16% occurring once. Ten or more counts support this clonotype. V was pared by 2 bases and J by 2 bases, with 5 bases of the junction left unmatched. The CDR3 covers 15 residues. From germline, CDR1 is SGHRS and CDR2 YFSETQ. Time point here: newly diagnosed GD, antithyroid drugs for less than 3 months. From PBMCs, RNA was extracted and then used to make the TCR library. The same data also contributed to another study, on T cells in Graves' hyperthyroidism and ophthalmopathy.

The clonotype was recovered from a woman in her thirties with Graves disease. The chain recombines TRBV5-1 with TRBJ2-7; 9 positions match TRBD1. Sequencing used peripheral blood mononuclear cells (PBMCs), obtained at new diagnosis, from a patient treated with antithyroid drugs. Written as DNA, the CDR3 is TGCGCCAGCAGCTTATCCGGGACAGGGACCTACGAGCAGTACTTC. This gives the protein CASSLSGTGTYEQYF.